This is a list of T cell receptor beta chains from one sample in a study of human T cells and chemical hapten exposure. TCRdb used MiXCR to reprocess the RACE reads, holding one entry per CDR3 protein. Of 35,000 to 45,000 distinct CDR3 sequences listed, roughly 12% are singletons. This sample comprised whole blood, obtained in connection with sensitization to the hapten diphenylcyclopropenone (DPC). These receptors all come from a woman in her thirties with alopecia areata. Some clones in this sample may be carry-over from other donors' samples. CDR3s include the opening cysteine and the closing phenylalanine or tryptophan.

j_gene: TRBJ2-3
v_gene: TRBV29-1
CDR3aa: CSVDTLGGPDTQYF

j_gene: TRBJ2-7
v_gene: TRBV6-5
CDR3aa: CASSYVDPGTGAGQYF

j_gene: TRBJ2-3
v_gene: TRBV7-6
CDR3aa: CASSLGGGYDTQYF

j_gene: TRBJ1-1
v_gene: TRBV12-5
CDR3aa: CASGLVGPMNTEAFF

j_gene: TRBJ2-7
v_gene: TRBV10-1
CDR3aa: CTSCSGRALGTFEQYF

j_gene: TRBJ2-2
v_gene: TRBV5-4
CDR3aa: CASSLTLTSGRASQDGELFF

j_gene: TRBJ2-5
v_gene: TRBV28
CDR3aa: CASTGGGETQYF

j_gene: TRBJ2-1
v_gene: TRBV29-1
CDR3aa: CSALTSNEQFF

j_gene: TRBJ2-5
v_gene: TRBV7-8
CDR3aa: CASSLSRSQETQYF

j_gene: TRBJ1-4
v_gene: TRBV12-3/TRBV12-4
CDR3aa: CASTRALENEKLFF

j_gene: TRBJ2-1
v_gene: TRBV28
CDR3aa: CASSLPTSGGYNEQFF

j_gene: TRBJ1-1
v_gene: TRBV18
CDR3aa: CASSPLSILNTEAFF

j_gene: TRBJ2-7
v_gene: TRBV7-9
CDR3aa: CASSHPGYPFEQYF

j_gene: TRBJ2-1
v_gene: TRBV6-2/TRBV6-3
CDR3aa: CASRYPPNEQFF

j_gene: TRBJ2-5
v_gene: TRBV7-9
CDR3aa: CASSLFGETQYF

j_gene: TRBJ2-5
v_gene: TRBV11-2
CDR3aa: CASSLESTKAYF

j_gene: TRBJ2-1
v_gene: TRBV7-2
CDR3aa: CASSPASGRRVF

j_gene: TRBJ2-4
v_gene: TRBV27
CDR3aa: CASSLWGRDSIQYF

j_gene: TRBJ2-4
v_gene: TRBV12-3/TRBV12-4
CDR3aa: CASSLHLSSLQYF

j_gene: TRBJ2-7
v_gene: TRBV28
CDR3aa: CASSLSREQYF

j_gene: TRBJ2-1
v_gene: TRBV28
CDR3aa: CASRVQGEQFF

j_gene: TRBJ2-4
v_gene: TRBV28
CDR3aa: CASKPGSGRGDIQYF

j_gene: TRBJ1-1
v_gene: TRBV29-1
CDR3aa: CSGAGDTEAFF

j_gene: TRBJ2-5
v_gene: TRBV5-1
CDR3aa: CASSLEPQETQYF

j_gene: TRBJ2-3
v_gene: TRBV11-2
CDR3aa: CASSLYGLSTDTQYF

j_gene: TRBJ1-5
v_gene: TRBV20-1
CDR3aa: CSARQGLWQPQHF

j_gene: TRBJ2-1
v_gene: TRBV28
CDR3aa: CASSSSFLQPEGPKFF

j_gene: TRBJ2-7
v_gene: TRBV29-1
CDR3aa: CSVVSDREINEQYF

j_gene: TRBJ2-1
v_gene: TRBV20-1
CDR3aa: CSAERLASSYNEQFF

j_gene: TRBJ1-1
v_gene: TRBV28
CDR3aa: CASSYARGLNTEAFF

j_gene: TRBJ2-6
v_gene: TRBV28
CDR3aa: CASKIPGANVLTF

j_gene: TRBJ2-4
v_gene: TRBV15
CDR3aa: CATSRASGGKAKNIQYF

j_gene: TRBJ2-1
v_gene: TRBV28
CDR3aa: CASSSYVASGYNEQFF

j_gene: TRBJ2-3
v_gene: TRBV7-2
CDR3aa: CASGDPTVPSTDTQYF

j_gene: TRBJ2-6
v_gene: TRBV9
CDR3aa: CASSAYSGANVLTF

j_gene: TRBJ1-1
v_gene: TRBV13
CDR3aa: CASSLMGENTEAFF

j_gene: TRBJ2-7
v_gene: TRBV28
CDR3aa: CASSPETYEQYF

j_gene: TRBJ1-5
v_gene: TRBV19
CDR3aa: CASSRERGSQNQPQHF

j_gene: TRBJ2-2
v_gene: TRBV5-5
CDR3aa: CASSKRLTGGTTGELFF

j_gene: TRBJ2-5
v_gene: TRBV30
CDR3aa: CASGRRLGETQYF

j_gene: TRBJ2-3
v_gene: TRBV5-4
CDR3aa: CASSPAGPPDTQYF

j_gene: TRBJ1-4
v_gene: TRBV7-2
CDR3aa: CASSPKTGRHEKLFF

j_gene: TRBJ2-1
v_gene: TRBV12-3/TRBV12-4
CDR3aa: CASSPAGGEQFF

j_gene: TRBJ1-2
v_gene: TRBV7-9
CDR3aa: CASSLVGNYGYTF

j_gene: TRBJ2-1
v_gene: TRBV28
CDR3aa: CASSRFTGGEQFF